This is a list of T cell receptor beta chains from one sample in a study of T cell changes during pregnancy in multiple sclerosis. Here immunoSEQ multiplex PCR was the method, and the copy in TCRdb shows in-frame clones only, minus some. This table holds tens of thousands of clones, roughly 90% found once. Sequenced material: CD4+ T cells from peripheral blood mononuclear cells, taken before pregnancy. The receptors shown here come from a female donor with multiple sclerosis, enrolled in a pregnancy study. Each CDR3 is given with its conserved first and last residue. Each record gives: V gene, D gene, clone size, J gene, CDR3 DNA, CDR3 protein. A D gene is named only where the DNA matches it firmly. The size entry is marked missing in some rows and otherwise reads once, few, many or a size class.

TRBV4-3	-	-	TRBJ1-1	TGCGCCAGCAGCCAAGATCGGAACACTGAAGCTTTCTTT	CASSQDRNTEAFF
TRBV10-1	-	-	TRBJ1-1	TGCGCTCACAAGGGGGTCGCTGAAGCTTTCTTT	CAHKGVAEAFF
TRBV4-3	TRBD1	-	TRBJ2-5	TGCGCCAGCAGCCAAGGGATCGACAGGGGAATAGAGACCCAGTACTTC	CASSQGIDRGIETQYF
TRBV30	TRBD1	-	TRBJ1-6	TGTGCCTGGAGTGTAGCAGGGGGCAATTCACCCCTCCACTTT	CAWSVAGGNSPLHF
TRBV5-8	-	-	TRBJ1-1	TGTGCCAGCAGCCAACCGGGGATCATGAACACTGAAGCTTTCTTT	CASSQPGIMNTEAFF
TRBV2	TRBD1	-	TRBJ1-2	TGTGCCAGCAGCGCGACAGGGAGCTATGGCTACACCTTC	CASSATGSYGYTF
TRBV10-3	-	-	TRBJ1-6	TGTGCCACCGTGGGGTCAGGAGGCAATTCACCCTTCCACTTT	CATVGSGGNSPFHF
TRBV5-4	TRBD1	few	TRBJ1-2	TGTGCCAGCAGCTTGGGGGACAGGGTGATTTATGGCTACACCTTC	CASSLGDRVIYGYTF
TRBV5-5	-	once	TRBJ1-5	TGTGCCAGCAGCTTGGTAGACACCTTTTATCAGCCCCAGCATTTT	CASSLVDTFYQPQHF
TRBV11-1	-	-	TRBJ1-1	TGTGCCAGCAGCCCTCAGTTGAACACTGAAGCTTTCTTT	CASSPQLNTEAFF
TRBV5-4	-	-	TRBJ2-5	TGTGCCAGCAGCAGGGGGAGGGCCAGGGAGACCCAGTACTTC	CASSRGRARETQYF
TRBV6-5	-	-	TRBJ2-2	TGTGCCAGCGGAAAGATACAGGGCAACACCGGGGAGCTGTTTTTT	CASGKIQGNTGELFF
TRBV5-1	-	-	TRBJ1-1	TGCGCCAGCAGGGGCAGGGAAGAGTGGAACACTGAAGCTTTCTTT	CASRGREEWNTEAFF
TRBV18	TRBD1	-	TRBJ2-7	TGTGCCAGCTCACCACCGGGACAGCCCTACGAGCAGTACTTC	CASSPPGQPYEQYF
TRBV28	-	-	TRBJ1-2	TGTGCCAGCAGTTGGCGGTCCGGGGGCTACACCTTC	CASSWRSGGYTF
TRBV4-2	-	-	TRBJ2-4	TGTGCCAGCAGCCAAGAATCGGCATCTGTGGGGGGAGTCAAAAACATTCAGTACTTC	CASSQESASVGGVKNIQYF
TRBV28	TRBD1	-	TRBJ2-7	TGTGCCAGCAGTGCAGGGGGCTTCCCCGAGCAGTACTTC	CASSAGGFPEQYF
TRBV7-2	TRBD1	once	TRBJ1-2	TGTGCCAGCAGCCCGACAGGGGATGGTGGCTACACCTTC	CASSPTGDGGYTF
TRBV6-4	TRBD2	-	TRBJ2-1	TGTGCCAGCCTCCGATCGACTAGCGGGGTTAACAATGAGCAGTTCTTC	CASLRSTSGVNNEQFF
TRBV2	TRBD1	-	TRBJ1-6	TGTGCCAGCAGTGCCACCGGACAGGATAATTCACCCCTCCACTTT	CASSATGQDNSPLHF
TRBV18	-	-	TRBJ1-2	TGTGCCAGCTCAAGTTACCAGGGGCCAGAGAGCTATGGCTACACCTTC	CASSSYQGPESYGYTF
TRBV5-6	TRBD1	-	TRBJ2-7	TGTGCCAGCAGCTTGGTTGACAGGGGGGCCTACGAGCAGTACTTC	CASSLVDRGAYEQYF
TRBV28	-	-	TRBJ2-7	TGTGCCAGCAGTTTAGCGATATACCAGGGCGAGCAGTACTTC	CASSLAIYQGEQYF
TRBV9	-	-	TRBJ2-7	TGTGCCAGCAGCGTAGATGGGAGGCAGGTCTACGAGCAGTACTTC	CASSVDGRQVYEQYF
TRBV7-9	-	once	TRBJ1-1	TGTGCCAGCAGCGCCTATGGTTTAGAAGCTTTCTTT	CASSAYGLEAFF
TRBV19	-	-	TRBJ1-2	TGTGCCAGTACCCTGACAGTGGGAAACTATGGCTACACCTTC	CASTLTVGNYGYTF
TRBV19	TRBD1	once	TRBJ2-3	TGTGCCAGTTCCTCGGACAGGGCTAAGCGGGCATACTCTCCAGATACGCAGTATTTT	CASSSDRAKRAYSPDTQYF
TRBV5-4	-	-	TRBJ1-2	TGTGCCAGCAGCGCTAAAAACGTCTATGGCTACACCTTC	CASSAKNVYGYTF
TRBV11-1	TRBD2	-	TRBJ2-3	TGTGCCAGCAGCTTAGGGTTCGCTAGCGGGGGGAAGCAGTATTTT	CASSLGFASGGKQYF
TRBV12-2	-	-	TRBJ1-1	TGTGCAAGTCGCACCTCAGTGCGAGGGAACACTGAAGCTTTCTTT	CASRTSVRGNTEAFF
TRBV7-3	TRBD1	-	TRBJ1-3	TGTGCCAGCAGCTCCACAGGGGAGGACACCATATATTTT	CASSSTGEDTIYF
TRBV5-1	-	-	TRBJ2-1	TGCGCCAGCAGCTTGGACCTGAGCTCCTACAATGAGCAGTTCTTC	CASSLDLSSYNEQFF
TRBV19	-	few	TRBJ1-2	TGTGCCAGTAGTCCCCGGAACAGCGGGCATGGCTACACCTTC	CASSPRNSGHGYTF
TRBV6-6	TRBD1	-	TRBJ1-6	TGTGCCAGCTTGGGACAGCAGAATAATTCACCCCTCCACTTT	CASLGQQNNSPLHF
TRBV2	-	once	TRBJ1-2	TGTGCCAGCATTGGGGGCACGTATGGCTACACCTTC	CASIGGTYGYTF
TRBV2	-	few	TRBJ2-7	TGTGCCAGCAGCGCCGGGACTTTCCACTCCTACGAGCAGTACTTC	CASSAGTFHSYEQYF
TRBV6-4	TRBD1	-	TRBJ2-1	TGTGCCAGCAGTGCTGGACAGGCGAGCTACAATGAGCAGTTCTTC	CASSAGQASYNEQFF
TRBV5-1	-	-	TRBJ2-7	TGCGCCAGCAGCCCGTTGGGGATACAGGGCCACGAGCAGTACTTC	CASSPLGIQGHEQYF
TRBV5-1	TRBD2	-	TRBJ2-1	TGCGCCAGCAGCTTCAATAGCGGGGGGGCGAGCAATGAGCAGTTCTTC	CASSFNSGGASNEQFF
TRBV5-5	-	-	TRBJ1-3	TGTGCCAGCAGTTCCACGGGGGCTGGAAACACCATATATTTT	CASSSTGAGNTIYF
TRBV15	-	-	TRBJ2-2	TGTGCCACCAGCAGACCCGAAAGACTAGACAGCACCGGGGAGCTGTTTTTT	CATSRPERLDSTGELFF
TRBV2	-	-	TRBJ2-1	TGTGCCAGCAGTGAAAGGTTAATGGGGCACAATGAGCAGTTCTTC	CASSERLMGHNEQFF